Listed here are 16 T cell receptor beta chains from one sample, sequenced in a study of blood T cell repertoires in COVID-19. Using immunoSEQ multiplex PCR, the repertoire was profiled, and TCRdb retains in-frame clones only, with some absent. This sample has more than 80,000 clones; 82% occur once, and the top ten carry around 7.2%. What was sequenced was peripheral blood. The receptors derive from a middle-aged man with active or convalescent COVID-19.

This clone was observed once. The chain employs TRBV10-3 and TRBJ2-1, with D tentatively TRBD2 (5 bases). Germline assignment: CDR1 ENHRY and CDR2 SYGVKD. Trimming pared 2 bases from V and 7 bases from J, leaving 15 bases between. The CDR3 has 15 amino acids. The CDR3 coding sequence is TGTGCCATCAGTGAGGGCACCGGGCCGGGAAATGAGCAGTTCTTC. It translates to CAISEGTGPGNEQFF.

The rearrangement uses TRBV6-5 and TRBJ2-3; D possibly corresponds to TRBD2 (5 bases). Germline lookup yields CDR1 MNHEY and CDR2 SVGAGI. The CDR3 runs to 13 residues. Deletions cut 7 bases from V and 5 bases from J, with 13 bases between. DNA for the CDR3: TGTGCCAGCAAGCCAGCCGGGGAAGATACGCAGTATTTT. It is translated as CASKPAGEDTQYF.

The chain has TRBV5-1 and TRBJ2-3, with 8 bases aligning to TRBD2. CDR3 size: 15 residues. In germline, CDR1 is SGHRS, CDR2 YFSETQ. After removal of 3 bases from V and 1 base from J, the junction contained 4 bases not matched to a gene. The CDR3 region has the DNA TGCGCCAGCAGCTCTACGACTAGCGGCACAGATACGCAGTATTTT. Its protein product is CASSSTTSGTDTQYF.

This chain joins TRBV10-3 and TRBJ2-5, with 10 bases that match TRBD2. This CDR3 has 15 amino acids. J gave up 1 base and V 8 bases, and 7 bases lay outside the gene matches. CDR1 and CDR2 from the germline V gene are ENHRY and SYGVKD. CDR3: CAIGILAGGQETQYF. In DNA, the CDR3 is TGTGCCATCGGAATCTTAGCGGGGGGCCAAGAGACCCAGTACTTC.

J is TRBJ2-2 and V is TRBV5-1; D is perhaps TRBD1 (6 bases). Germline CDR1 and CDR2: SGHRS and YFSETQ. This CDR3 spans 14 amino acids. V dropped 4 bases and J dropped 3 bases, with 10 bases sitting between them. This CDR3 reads CASSKTGDTGELFF. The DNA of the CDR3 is TGCGCCAGCAGCAAGACAGGAGACACCGGGGAGCTGTTTTTT.

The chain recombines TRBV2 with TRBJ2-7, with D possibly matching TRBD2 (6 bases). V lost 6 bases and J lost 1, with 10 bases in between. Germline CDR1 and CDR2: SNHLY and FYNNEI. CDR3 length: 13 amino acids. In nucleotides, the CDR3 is TGTGCCAGCAGACCGGGGGTATCCTACGAGCAGTACTTC. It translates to CASRPGVSYEQYF. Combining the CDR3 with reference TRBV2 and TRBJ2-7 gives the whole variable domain EPEVTQTPSHQVTQMGQEVILRCVPISNHLYFYWYRQILGQKVEFLVSFYNNEISEKSEIFDDQFSVERPDGSNFTLKIRSTKLEDSAMYFCASRPGVSYEQYFGPGTRLTVT.

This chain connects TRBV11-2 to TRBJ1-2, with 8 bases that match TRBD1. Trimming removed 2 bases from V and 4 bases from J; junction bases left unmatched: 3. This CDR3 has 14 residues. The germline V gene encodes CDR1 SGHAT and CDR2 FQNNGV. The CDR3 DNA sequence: TGTGCCAGCAGCTTACAGGGACAGGTCTATGGCTACACCTTC. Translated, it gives CASSLQGQVYGYTF.

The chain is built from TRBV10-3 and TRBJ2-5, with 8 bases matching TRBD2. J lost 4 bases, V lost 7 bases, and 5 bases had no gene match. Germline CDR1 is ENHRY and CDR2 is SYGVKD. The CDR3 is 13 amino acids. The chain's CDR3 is CAIKAGGPETQYF. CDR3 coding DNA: TGTGCCATCAAGGCGGGGGGCCCAGAGACCCAGTACTTC.

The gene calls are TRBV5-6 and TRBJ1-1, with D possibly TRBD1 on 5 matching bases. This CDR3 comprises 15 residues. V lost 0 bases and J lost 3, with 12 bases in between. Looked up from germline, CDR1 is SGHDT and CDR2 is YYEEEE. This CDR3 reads CASSLVGAVDTEAFF. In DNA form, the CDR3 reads TGTGCCAGCAGCTTGGTAGGGGCGGTGGACACTGAAGCTTTCTTT.

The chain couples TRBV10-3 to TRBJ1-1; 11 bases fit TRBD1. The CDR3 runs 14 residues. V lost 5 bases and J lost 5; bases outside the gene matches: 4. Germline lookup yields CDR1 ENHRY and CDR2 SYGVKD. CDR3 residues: CAISLGTGGTEAFF. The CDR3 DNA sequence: TGTGCCATCAGTTTAGGGACAGGGGGGACTGAAGCTTTCTTT.

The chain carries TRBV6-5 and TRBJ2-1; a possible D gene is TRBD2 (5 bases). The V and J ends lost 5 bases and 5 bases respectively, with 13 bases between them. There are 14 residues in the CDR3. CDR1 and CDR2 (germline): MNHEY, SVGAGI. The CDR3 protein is CASSTRWENNEQFF. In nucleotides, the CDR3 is TGTGCCAGCAGTACCCGATGGGAGAACAATGAGCAGTTCTTC.

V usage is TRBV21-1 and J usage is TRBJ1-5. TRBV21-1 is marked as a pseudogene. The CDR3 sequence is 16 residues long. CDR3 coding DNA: TGTGCCAGCAGCAAAGGCGGCTCCCATAATAATCAGCCCCAGCATTTT. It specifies CASSKGGSHNNQPQHF.

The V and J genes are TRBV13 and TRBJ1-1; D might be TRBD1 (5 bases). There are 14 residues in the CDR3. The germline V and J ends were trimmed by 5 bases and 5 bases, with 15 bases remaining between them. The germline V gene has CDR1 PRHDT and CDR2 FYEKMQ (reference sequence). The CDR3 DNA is TGTGCCAGCAGCCGCAGTACCAAGGGGACTGAAGCTTTCTTT. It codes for CASSRSTKGTEAFF.

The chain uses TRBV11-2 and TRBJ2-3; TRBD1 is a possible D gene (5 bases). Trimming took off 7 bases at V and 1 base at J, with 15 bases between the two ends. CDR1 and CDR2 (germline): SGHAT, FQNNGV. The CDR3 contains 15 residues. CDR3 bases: TGTGCCAGCAACAACAGGCGCTCGGGCACAGATACGCAGTATTTT. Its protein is CASNNRRSGTDTQYF.

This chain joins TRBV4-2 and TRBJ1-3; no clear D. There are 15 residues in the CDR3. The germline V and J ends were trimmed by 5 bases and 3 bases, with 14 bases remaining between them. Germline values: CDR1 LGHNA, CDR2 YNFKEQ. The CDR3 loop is CASSDAWGGGNTIYF. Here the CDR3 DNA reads TGTGCCAGCAGCGACGCTTGGGGAGGTGGAAACACCATATATTTT.

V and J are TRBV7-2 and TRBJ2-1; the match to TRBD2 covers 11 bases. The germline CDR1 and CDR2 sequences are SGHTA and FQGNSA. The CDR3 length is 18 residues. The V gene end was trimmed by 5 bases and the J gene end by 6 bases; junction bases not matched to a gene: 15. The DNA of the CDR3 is TGTGCCAGCAGCCTCCGTCCGACTAGCGGGGCCACCCTCAATGAGCAGTTCTTC. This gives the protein CASSLRPTSGATLNEQFF.